These 14 T cell receptor beta chains came from one sample sequenced in a study of early T cells in non-severe SARS-CoV-2 infection. MiXCR, run by TCRdb on the 5' RACE reads, gives a single entry per CDR3 protein. The data show 35,000 or so distinct CDR3 sequences, with under 6% seen just once and around an eighth held by the top ten. The sample was whole blood. The origin of the receptors is an adult who was a healthcare worker with PCR-confirmed SARS-CoV-2 infection or an uninfected control (not recorded which).

This clonotype was picked up many times. The rearrangement joins TRBV20-1 to TRBJ2-3; the D gene could be TRBD1 or TRBD2 (5 bases each). Germline V gene sequence: CDR1 DFQATT, CDR2 SNEGSKA (reference sequence). This CDR3 contains 14 residues. V was clipped by 3 bases and J by 3 bases, with 13 bases between them. The DNA for the CDR3 is TGCAGTGCTAGGTCGAGGGCAGGGACAGATACGCAGTATTTT. This translates into CSARSRAGTDTQYF.

This clonotype was recorded many times. The chain uses TRBV11-2 and TRBJ2-4; a possible D gene is TRBD1 (5 bases). V was cut by 0 bases and J by 0 bases, with 9 bases left in between. Germline V gives CDR1 SGHAT, CDR2 FQNNGV. The CDR3 is made up of 16 amino acids. In nucleotides, the CDR3 is TGTGCCAGCAGCTTAGAACGTGGACAAGCCAAAAACATTCAGTACTTC. Residues: CASSLERGQAKNIQYF.

The sample holds a few counts of this clonotype. The chain recombines TRBV29-1 with TRBJ1-4; tentatively, D is TRBD1 (6 bases). Germline loops: CDR1 SQVTM, CDR2 ANQGSEA. The CDR3 extends over 13 amino acids. With 5 bases removed from V and 3 bases from J, the gap between germline ends came to 10 bases. The CDR3 sequence is CSVTGPSNEKLFF. Here the CDR3 DNA reads TGCAGCGTTACAGGGCCCTCTAATGAAAAACTGTTTTTT.

This clonotype was seen repeatedly, ten times or more. This chain connects TRBV28 to TRBJ1-2; 7 bases are shared with TRBD1. CDR1 is MDHEN and CDR2 is SYDVKM in the germline V gene. The CDR3 is 14 residues long. The V and J ends lost 6 bases and 0 bases, in that order; junction bases with no gene match: 4. Here the CDR3 reads CASRAGTANYGYTF. The CDR3 DNA reads as TGTGCCAGCAGGGCCGGGACAGCTAACTATGGCTACACCTTC.

The V call is TRBV19, the J call TRBJ2-7, with D unclear. The CDR3 covers 12 residues. V lost 7 bases and J lost 5, with 12 bases in between. Germline V lookup: CDR1 LNHDA, CDR2 SQIVND (reference sequence). The CDR3 coding sequence is TGTGCCAGTAAAGACGTTAGGGACGAGCAGTACTTC. This gives the protein CASKDVRDEQYF.

The chain employs TRBV7-2 and TRBJ2-3; D might be TRBD2 (6 bases). The CDR3 consists of 15 residues. V was cut by 1 base and J by 3 bases, with 11 bases left in between. Germline CDR1 and CDR2: SGHTA and FQGNSA. In DNA, the CDR3 is TGTGCCAGCAGCTTAGGGCTAGCGCGGACAGATACGCAGTATTTT. Translating gives CASSLGLARTDTQYF.

The chain links TRBV10-2 to TRBJ2-7, with D maybe TRBD1 (6 bases). The CDR3 runs 12 residues. Germline V gives CDR1 WSHSY, CDR2 SAAADI. V was trimmed by 6 bases and J by 2 bases, leaving 8 bases between them. This CDR3 is CASSAGAYEQYF. DNA of the CDR3: TGCGCCAGCAGCGCAGGGGCCTACGAGCAGTACTTC.

This clonotype was seen at least ten times. This chain connects TRBV27 to TRBJ1-1; D unclear. The CDR3 is 14 amino acids. Germline loops: CDR1 MNHEY, CDR2 SMNVEV (reference sequence). V was cut by 5 bases and J by 1 base, with 11 bases left in between. CDR3 DNA: TGTGCCAGCAGTAGAGGAATCCGGAACACTGAAGCTTTCTTT. Amino acid sequence: CASSRGIRNTEAFF.

The V gene is TRBV27, the J gene TRBJ2-1; TRBD2 matches 7 bases. Losses at the gene ends were 4 bases for V and 9 bases for J; bases not matched to a gene: 3. Germline values: CDR1 MNHEY, CDR2 SMNVEV (reference sequence). The CDR3 has 12 residues. CDR3 DNA: TGTGCCAGCAGTTGGGGGGAGGGTGAGCAGTTCTTC. Translated, it gives CASSWGEGEQFF.

This clonotype showed up many times. This chain joins TRBV6-2 or TRBV6-3 and TRBJ2-7; D assignment may be TRBD1 or TRBD2 (5 bases each). V was trimmed by 5 bases and J by 1 base, leaving 15 bases between them. The CDR3 length is 15 residues. Germline assignment: CDR1 MNHEY and CDR2 SVGEGT. Here the CDR3 DNA reads TGTGCCAGCAGTCCCCCCCGGGACGGATCCTACGAGCAGTACTTC. This encodes CASSPPRDGSYEQYF.

Only a few counts were recorded for this clonotype. The chain has TRBV4-3 and TRBJ2-7; no clear D gene. Germline lookup yields CDR1 LGHNA and CDR2 YSLEER. Trimming removed 0 bases at V and 3 bases at J, with 15 bases between. The CDR3 spans 16 residues. The CDR3 DNA reads TGCGCCAGCAGCCAAGAACGGTCCGGGCTTCTCTACGAGCAGTACTTC. Residues: CASSQERSGLLYEQYF.

This clonotype showed up just a few times. This chain connects TRBV12-5 to TRBJ1-5; D is undetermined. Germline V lookup: CDR1 LGHNT, CDR2 FRNRAP. The CDR3 contains 13 residues. Trimming removed 5 bases from V and 5 bases from J, with 10 bases in between. The CDR3 here is CASGTQSHQPQHF. The CDR3 DNA reads TGTGCTAGTGGTACACAAAGTCATCAGCCCCAGCATTTT.

This clonotype appeared a few times. This chain joins TRBV29-1 and TRBJ2-2; the D gene is possibly TRBD2 (6 bases). CDR3 length: 14 residues. The V gene's germline CDR1 is SQVTM and CDR2 ANQGSEA. The germline V and J ends were trimmed by 5 bases and 4 bases, with 14 bases remaining between them. The chain's CDR3 is CSVQLGGFTGELFF. CDR3 DNA: TGCAGCGTTCAGTTGGGAGGATTCACCGGGGAGCTGTTTTTT.

The gene calls are TRBV18 and TRBJ2-2; D gene ambiguous. The germline V gene has CDR1 KGHSH and CDR2 LQKENI. Trimming cost V 1 base and J 7 bases, with 7 bases left between them. CDR3 length: 13 amino acids. This chain's CDR3 is CASSPQLHGELFF. In DNA, the CDR3 is TGTGCCAGCTCACCACAGCTGCACGGGGAGCTGTTTTTT.